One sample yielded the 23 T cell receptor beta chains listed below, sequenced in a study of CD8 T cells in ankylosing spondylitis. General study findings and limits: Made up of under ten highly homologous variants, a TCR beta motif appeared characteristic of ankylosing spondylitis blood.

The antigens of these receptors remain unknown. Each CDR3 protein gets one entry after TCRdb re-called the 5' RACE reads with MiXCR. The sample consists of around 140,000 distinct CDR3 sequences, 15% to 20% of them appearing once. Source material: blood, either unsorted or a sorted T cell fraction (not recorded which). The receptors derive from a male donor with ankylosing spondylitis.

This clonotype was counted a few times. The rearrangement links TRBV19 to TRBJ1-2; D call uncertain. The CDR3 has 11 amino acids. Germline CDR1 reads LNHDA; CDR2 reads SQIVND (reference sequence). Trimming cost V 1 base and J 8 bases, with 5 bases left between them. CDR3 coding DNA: TGTGCCAGTAGTATAGGGAACGGCTACACCTTC. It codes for CASSIGNGYTF.

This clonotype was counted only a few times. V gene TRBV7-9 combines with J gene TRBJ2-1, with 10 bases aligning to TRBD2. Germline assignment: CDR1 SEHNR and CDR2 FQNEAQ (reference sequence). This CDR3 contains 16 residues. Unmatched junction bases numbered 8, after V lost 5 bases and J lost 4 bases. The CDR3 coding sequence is TGTGCCAGCAGCCCGCTAGCGGGAGTATTATACAATGAGCAGTTCTTC. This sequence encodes CASSPLAGVLYNEQFF.

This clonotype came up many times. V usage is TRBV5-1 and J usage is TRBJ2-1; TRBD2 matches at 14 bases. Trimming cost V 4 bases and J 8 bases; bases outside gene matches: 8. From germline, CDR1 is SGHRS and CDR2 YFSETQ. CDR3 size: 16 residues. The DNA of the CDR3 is TGCGCCAGCAGCGGGGGACTAGCGGGAGAAGAGGATGAGCAGTTCTTC. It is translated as CASSGGLAGEEDEQFF.

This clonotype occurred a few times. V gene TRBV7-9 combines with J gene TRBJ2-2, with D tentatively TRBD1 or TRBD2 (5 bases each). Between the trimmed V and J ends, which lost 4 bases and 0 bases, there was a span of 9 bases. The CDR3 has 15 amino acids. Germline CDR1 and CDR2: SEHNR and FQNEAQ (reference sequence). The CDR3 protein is CASSWDGPNTGELFF. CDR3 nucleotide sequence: TGTGCCAGCAGCTGGGACGGCCCGAACACCGGGGAGCTGTTTTTT.

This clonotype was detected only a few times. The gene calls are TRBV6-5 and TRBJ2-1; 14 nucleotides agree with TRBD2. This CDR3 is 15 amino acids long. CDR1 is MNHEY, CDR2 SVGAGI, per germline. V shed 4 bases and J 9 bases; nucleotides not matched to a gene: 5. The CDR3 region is CASSWGLAGVVEQFF. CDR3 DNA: TGTGCCAGCAGTTGGGGACTAGCGGGAGTAGTTGAGCAGTTCTTC.

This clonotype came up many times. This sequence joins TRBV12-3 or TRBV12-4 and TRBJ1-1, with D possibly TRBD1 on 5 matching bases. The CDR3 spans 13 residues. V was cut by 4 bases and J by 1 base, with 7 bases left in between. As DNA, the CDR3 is TGTGCCAGCAGTTCCACAGGGAACACTGAAGCTTTCTTT. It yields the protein CASSSTGNTEAFF.

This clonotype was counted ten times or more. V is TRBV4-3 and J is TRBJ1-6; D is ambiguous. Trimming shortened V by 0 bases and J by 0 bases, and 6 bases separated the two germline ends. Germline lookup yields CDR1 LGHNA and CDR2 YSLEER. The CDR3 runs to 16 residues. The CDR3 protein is CASSQDRSSYNSPLHF. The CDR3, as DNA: TGCGCCAGCAGCCAAGACAGGAGCTCCTATAATTCACCCCTCCACTTT.

The CDR3 region has the DNA TGCGCCAGCAGTGACCTTGCGATAGCGGGAGTTCCCCCCTACGAGCAGTACTTC. Translating it yields CASSDLAIAGVPPYEQYF. The chain links TRBV10-2 to TRBJ2-7; 9 bases map to TRBD2. Germline V CDR1 and CDR2: WSHSY, SAAADI. The ends lost 3 bases at V and 2 bases at J; junction bases unmatched: 14. This CDR3 spans 18 amino acids.

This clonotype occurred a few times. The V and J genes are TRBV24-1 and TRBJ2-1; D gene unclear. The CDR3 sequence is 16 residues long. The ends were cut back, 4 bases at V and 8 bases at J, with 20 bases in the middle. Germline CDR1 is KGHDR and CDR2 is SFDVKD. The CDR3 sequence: CATSDRPHFSRDEQFF. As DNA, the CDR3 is TGTGCCACCAGTGACCGGCCCCACTTCTCCCGGGATGAGCAGTTCTTC.

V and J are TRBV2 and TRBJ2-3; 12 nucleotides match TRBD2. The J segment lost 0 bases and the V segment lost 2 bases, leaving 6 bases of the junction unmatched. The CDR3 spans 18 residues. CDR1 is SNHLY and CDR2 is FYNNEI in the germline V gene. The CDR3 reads CASSESRTSGKSTDTQYF. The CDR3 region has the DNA TGTGCCAGCAGTGAATCCCGGACTAGCGGGAAGAGCACAGATACGCAGTATTTT.

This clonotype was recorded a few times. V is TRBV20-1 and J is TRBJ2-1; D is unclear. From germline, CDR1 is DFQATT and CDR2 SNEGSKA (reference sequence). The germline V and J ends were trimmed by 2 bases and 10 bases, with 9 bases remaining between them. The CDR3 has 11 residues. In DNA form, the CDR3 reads TGCAGTGCTAGATGGGCTGGGGAGCAGTTCTTC. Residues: CSARWAGEQFF.

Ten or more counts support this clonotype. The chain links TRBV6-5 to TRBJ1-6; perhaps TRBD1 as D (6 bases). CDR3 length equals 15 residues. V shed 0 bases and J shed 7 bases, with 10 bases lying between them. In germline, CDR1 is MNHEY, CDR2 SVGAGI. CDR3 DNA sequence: TGTGCCAGCAGTTACTCGCAGGGGCCCAATTCACCCCTCCACTTT. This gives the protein CASSYSQGPNSPLHF.

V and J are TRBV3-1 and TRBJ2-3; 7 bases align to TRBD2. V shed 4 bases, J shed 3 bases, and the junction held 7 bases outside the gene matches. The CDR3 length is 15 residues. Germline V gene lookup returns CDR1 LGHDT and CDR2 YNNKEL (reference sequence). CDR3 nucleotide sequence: TGTGCCAGCAGCCCGAGCGGGAAGGTAACAGATACGCAGTATTTT. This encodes CASSPSGKVTDTQYF.

DNA of the CDR3: TGCAGTGCTAGATCCCCCCGGGGGTTCACAGATACGCAGTATTTT. Amino acids: CSARSPRGFTDTQYF. The rearrangement uses TRBV20-1 and TRBJ2-3; D possibly corresponds to TRBD2 (6 bases). The CDR3 sequence is 15 residues long. Trimming removed 2 bases from V and 2 bases from J, with 14 bases in between. Germline values: CDR1 DFQATT, CDR2 SNEGSKA (reference sequence).

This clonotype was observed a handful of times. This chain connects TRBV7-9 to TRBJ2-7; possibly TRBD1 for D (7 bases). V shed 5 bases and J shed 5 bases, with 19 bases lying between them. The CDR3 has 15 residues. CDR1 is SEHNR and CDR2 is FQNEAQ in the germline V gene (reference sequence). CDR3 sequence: CASSLRDSFLDEQYF. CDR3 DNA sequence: TGTGCCAGCAGCCTGCGGGACAGTTTTCTGGACGAGCAGTACTTC.

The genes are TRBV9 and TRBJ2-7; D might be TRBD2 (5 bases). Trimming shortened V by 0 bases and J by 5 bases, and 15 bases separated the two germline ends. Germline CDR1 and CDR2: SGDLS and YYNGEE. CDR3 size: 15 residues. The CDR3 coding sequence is TGTGCCAGCAGCGTAGAAAGGGAGCTAAGTAACGAGCAGTACTTC. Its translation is CASSVERELSNEQYF. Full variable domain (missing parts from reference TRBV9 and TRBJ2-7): DSGVTQTPKHLITATGQRVTLRCSPRSGDLSVYWYQQSLDQGLQFLIQYYNGEERAKGNILERFSAQQFPDLHSELNLSSLELGDSALYFCASSVERELSNEQYFGPGTRLTVT.

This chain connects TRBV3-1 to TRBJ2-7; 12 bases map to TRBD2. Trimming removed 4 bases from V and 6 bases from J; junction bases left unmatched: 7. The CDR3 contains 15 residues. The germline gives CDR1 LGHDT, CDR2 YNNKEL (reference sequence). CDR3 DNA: TGTGCCAGCAGCCTCCGGACTAGCGGGATATCCGAGCAGTACTTC. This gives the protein CASSLRTSGISEQYF.

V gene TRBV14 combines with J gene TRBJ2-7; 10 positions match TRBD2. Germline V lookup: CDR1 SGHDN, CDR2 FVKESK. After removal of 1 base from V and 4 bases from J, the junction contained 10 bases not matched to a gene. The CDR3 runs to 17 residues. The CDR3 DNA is TGTGCCAGCAGCCAAGGTCTAGCGGGAGTGAACCCGTACGAGCAGTACTTC. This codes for CASSQGLAGVNPYEQYF.

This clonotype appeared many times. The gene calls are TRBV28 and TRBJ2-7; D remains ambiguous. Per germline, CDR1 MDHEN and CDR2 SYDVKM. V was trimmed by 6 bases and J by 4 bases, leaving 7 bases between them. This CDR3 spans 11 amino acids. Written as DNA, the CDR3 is TGTGCCAGCAGCCCAGAGTACGAGCAGTACTTC. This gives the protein CASSPEYEQYF.

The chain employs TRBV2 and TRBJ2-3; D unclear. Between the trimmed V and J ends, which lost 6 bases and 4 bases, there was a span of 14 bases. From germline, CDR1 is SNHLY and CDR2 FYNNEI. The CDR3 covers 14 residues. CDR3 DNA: TGTGCCAGCAGCCATGTTTCGGGTGCAGATACGCAGTATTTT. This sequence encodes CASSHVSGADTQYF.

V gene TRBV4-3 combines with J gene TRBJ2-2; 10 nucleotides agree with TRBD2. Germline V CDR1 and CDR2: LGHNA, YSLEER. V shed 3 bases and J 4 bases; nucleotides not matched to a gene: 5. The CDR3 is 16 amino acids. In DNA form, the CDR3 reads TGCGCCAGCAGCCAGTTACTAGCGGGAAGCACCGGGGAGCTGTTTTTT. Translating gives CASSQLLAGSTGELFF.

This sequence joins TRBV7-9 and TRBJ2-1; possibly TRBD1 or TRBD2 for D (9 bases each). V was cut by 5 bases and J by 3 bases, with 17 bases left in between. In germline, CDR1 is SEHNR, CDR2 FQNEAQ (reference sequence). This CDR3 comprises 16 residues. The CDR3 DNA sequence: TGTGCCAGCAGCAGGCGGGGGGGACAGGGCTACAATGAGCAGTTCTTC. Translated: CASSRRGGQGYNEQFF.

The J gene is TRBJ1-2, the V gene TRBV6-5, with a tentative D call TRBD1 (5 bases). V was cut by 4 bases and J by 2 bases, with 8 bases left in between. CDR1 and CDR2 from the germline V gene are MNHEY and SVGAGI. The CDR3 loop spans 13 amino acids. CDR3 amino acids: CASSSTENYGYTF. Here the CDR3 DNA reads TGTGCCAGCAGTTCGACAGAGAACTATGGCTACACCTTC.